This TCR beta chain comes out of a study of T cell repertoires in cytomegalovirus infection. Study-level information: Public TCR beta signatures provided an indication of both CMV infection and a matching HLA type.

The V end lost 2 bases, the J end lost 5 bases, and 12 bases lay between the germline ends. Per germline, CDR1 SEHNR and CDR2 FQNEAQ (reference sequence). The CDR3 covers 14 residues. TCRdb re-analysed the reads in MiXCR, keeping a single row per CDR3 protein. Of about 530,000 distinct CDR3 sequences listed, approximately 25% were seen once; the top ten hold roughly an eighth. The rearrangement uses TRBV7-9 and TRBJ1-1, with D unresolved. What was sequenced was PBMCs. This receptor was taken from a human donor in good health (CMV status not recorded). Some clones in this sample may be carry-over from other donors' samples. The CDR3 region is CASSLSPAWTEAFF. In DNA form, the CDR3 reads TGTGCCAGCAGCTTATCCCCCGCTTGGACTGAAGCTTTCTTT. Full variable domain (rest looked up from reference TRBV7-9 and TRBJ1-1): DTGVSQNPRHKITKRGQNVTFRCDPISEHNRLYWYRQTLGQGPEFLTYFQNEAQLEKSRLLSDRFSAERPKGSFSTLEIQRTEQGDSAMYLCASSLSPAWTEAFFGQGTRLTVV.